The 26 T cell receptor beta chains listed next were all sequenced from one sample in a study of cytomegalovirus exposure and HLA in healthy donors. TCRdb keeps only in-frame clones here, not all; method: immunoSEQ multiplex PCR. The sample carries 250,000 to 400,000 clones, 87% recorded once. Sequences were obtained from PBMCs. The source of these receptors is a woman aged 25-40 years in good health and CMV-seropositive.

Only a few counts were recorded for this clone. This chain links TRBV28 with TRBJ1-1, with 9 bases identical to TRBD1. V lost 5 bases, J lost 3 bases, and 4 bases stayed unmatched. The CDR3 loop spans 14 amino acids. CDR1 and CDR2 from the germline V gene are MDHEN and SYDVKM. The CDR3 DNA is TGTGCCAGCAGTCTACAGGGGGCCTACACTGAAGCTTTCTTT. It encodes CASSLQGAYTEAFF.

The V and J genes are TRBV19 and TRBJ1-2; D not resolved. This CDR3 comprises 13 residues. V lost 3 bases and J 4 bases, leaving 9 bases between the germline ends. Per germline, CDR1 LNHDA and CDR2 SQIVND (reference sequence). For the CDR3, the DNA is TGTGCCAGTAGTATCTCCAGCTCCTATGGCTACACCTTC. Its protein is CASSISSSYGYTF.

The chain combines TRBV15 with TRBJ2-5; 7 positions match TRBD2. Per germline, CDR1 LNHNV and CDR2 YYDKDF (reference sequence). V lost 3 bases, J lost 5 bases, and 6 bases stayed unmatched. There are 14 residues in the CDR3. For the CDR3, the DNA is TGTGCCACCAGCAGGGACGGGAGGACGGAGACCCAGTACTTC. This gives the protein CATSRDGRTETQYF.

The genes are TRBV7-2 and TRBJ1-2; no definite D call. Between the trimmed V and J ends, which lost 2 bases and 8 bases, there was a span of 12 bases. CDR1 is SGHTA and CDR2 is FQGNSA in the germline V gene. This CDR3 has 13 residues. The CDR3 region has the DNA TGTGCCAGCAGCTTAAATAAGGGATGGGGCTACACCTTC. Protein product: CASSLNKGWGYTF.

The V and J genes are TRBV6-5 and TRBJ1-1, with D possibly matching TRBD1 (6 bases). The CDR3 has 16 residues. Germline CDR1 and CDR2: MNHEY and SVGAGI. V lost 0 bases, J lost 0 bases, and 11 bases lay in between. The CDR3 bases are TGTGCCAGCAGTTACTCTAGCAGGGACATGAACACTGAAGCTTTCTTT. It codes for CASSYSSRDMNTEAFF.

This rearrangement joins TRBV6-5 to TRBJ1-1; no clear D gene. This CDR3 has 13 amino acids. V lost 8 bases and J 0 bases, leaving 10 bases between the germline ends. Germline V CDR1 and CDR2: MNHEY, SVGAGI. CDR3 nucleotides: TGTGCCAGCTGGTCCGGCCTGAACACTGAAGCTTTCTTT. It yields the protein CASWSGLNTEAFF.

In this sample, this clone turned up a few times. The genes are TRBV6-1 and TRBJ2-7, with TRBD2 matching 12 bases. Per the germline V gene, CDR1 is MNHNS and CDR2 is SASEGT. The CDR3 has 15 residues. V lost 5 bases, J lost 4 bases, and 6 bases stayed unmatched. The CDR3 here is CASSPTSGSQYEQYF. The CDR3 DNA reads as TGTGCCAGCAGTCCGACTAGCGGGAGTCAGTACGAGCAGTACTTC.

The chain employs TRBV27 and TRBJ2-3; D is undetermined. Trimming left V 4 bases short and J 4 bases short, with 6 bases between. The CDR3 is 12 residues long. Germline values: CDR1 MNHEY, CDR2 SMNVEV (reference sequence). DNA for the CDR3: TGTGCCAGCAGTTCAACACCAGATACGCAGTATTTT. Translating it yields CASSSTPDTQYF.

V is TRBV5-4 and J is TRBJ1-2, with 12 bases fitting TRBD1. Germline CDR1 SGHNT, CDR2 YYREEE (reference sequence). V trimming: 4 bases; J trimming: 5 bases; junction bases outside the gene matches: 6. The CDR3 has 15 amino acids. The CDR3 sequence is CASSMGQGATYGYTF. The CDR3 DNA follows: TGTGCCAGCAGCATGGGACAGGGGGCGACGTATGGCTACACCTTC.

The CDR3 region has the DNA TGTGCCTGGAATCGGGTGAACACTGAAGCTTTCTTT. It yields the protein CAWNRVNTEAFF. The rearrangement joins TRBV30 to TRBJ1-1; the D is unclear. The CDR3 extends over 12 amino acids. CDR1 and CDR2 from the germline V gene are GTSNPN and SVGIG (reference sequence). The V and J ends lost 4 bases and 0 bases respectively, with 6 bases between them. Complete variable domain (other parts from reference TRBV30 and TRBJ1-1): SQTIHQWPATLVQPVGSPLSLECTVEGTSNPNLYWYRQAAGRGLQLLFYSVGIGQISSEVPQNLSASRPQDRQFILSSKKLLLSDSGFYLCAWNRVNTEAFFGQGTRLTVV.

The chain couples TRBV5-1 to TRBJ2-1; 8 nucleotides align to TRBD2. V was pared by 6 bases and J by 7 bases, with 15 bases of the junction left unmatched. The length of the CDR3 is 16 residues. From germline, CDR1 is SGHRS and CDR2 YFSETQ. Here the CDR3 reads CASTKGGIAGHNEQFF. The CDR3 bases are TGCGCCAGCACCAAAGGCGGTATAGCGGGGCATAATGAGCAGTTCTTC.

This clone was seen more than once but under ten times. The chain is built from TRBV6-5 and TRBJ2-7, with a weak D call TRBD1 (5 bases). Trimming pared 5 bases from V and 7 bases from J, leaving 18 bases between. CDR1 MNHEY and CDR2 SVGAGI come from the germline V gene. CDR3 length: 14 residues. The CDR3 reads CASSGGGAVGEQYF. In nucleotides, the CDR3 is TGTGCCAGCAGTGGCGGTGGGGCTGTGGGAGAGCAGTACTTC.

The table lists this clone with a count of one. This CDR3 is also generated by other DNA sequences in the sample. The gene calls are TRBV28 and TRBJ1-1; no clear D gene. The V and J ends lost 3 bases and 1 base respectively, with 6 bases between them. CDR1 MDHEN and CDR2 SYDVKM come from the germline V gene. There are 13 residues in the CDR3. CDR3 amino acids: CASSFGPNTEAFF. CDR3 nucleotides: TGTGCCAGCAGTTTTGGCCCGAACACTGAAGCTTTCTTT.

V is TRBV28 and J is TRBJ2-7; TRBD1 agrees at 7 bases. The V segment lost 6 bases and the J segment 0 bases; nucleotides outside the gene matches: 14. Germline V gene lookup returns CDR1 MDHEN and CDR2 SYDVKM. This CDR3 is 17 amino acids long. The DNA of the CDR3 is TGTGCCAGCAGACCCACCCGACAGGGTTCGAGCTCCTACGAGCAGTACTTC. This codes for CASRPTRQGSSSYEQYF.

V usage is TRBV29-1 and J usage is TRBJ2-1; 10 nucleotides line up with TRBD2. The J segment lost 2 bases and the V segment lost 0 bases, leaving 7 bases of the junction unmatched. Germline V gives CDR1 SQVTM, CDR2 ANQGSEA. The CDR3 extends over 17 amino acids. The CDR3 spells CSVEDLRTSGTYNEQFF. As DNA, the CDR3 is TGCAGCGTTGAAGATCTTCGGACTAGCGGTACCTACAATGAGCAGTTCTTC.

The chain employs TRBV27 and TRBJ2-1; TRBD2 agrees at 13 bases. The CDR3 loop spans 18 amino acids. The J segment lost 8 bases and the V segment lost 6 bases, leaving 16 bases of the junction unmatched. Germline V gene sequence: CDR1 MNHEY, CDR2 SMNVEV (reference sequence). The CDR3 DNA is TGTGCCAGCAGCCCCACCCTTTTAACTAGCGGGGGGGCATATGAGCAGTTCTTC. This gives the protein CASSPTLLTSGGAYEQFF.

The gene calls are TRBV27 and TRBJ1-5; 7 nucleotides match TRBD1. The germline CDR1 and CDR2 sequences are MNHEY and SMNVEV (reference sequence). Losses at the gene ends were 5 bases for V and 4 bases for J; bases not matched to a gene: 11. The CDR3 totals 16 residues. CDR3 residues: CASSQRQGGSNQPQHF. Here the CDR3 DNA reads TGTGCCAGCAGTCAGAGACAGGGAGGCTCGAATCAGCCCCAGCATTTT.

The V gene is TRBV5-1, the J gene TRBJ2-7; 7 nucleotides align to TRBD1. CDR3 length: 14 amino acids. The trim removed 2 bases at V and 3 bases at J, leaving 5 bases unmatched. The germline V gene encodes CDR1 SGHRS and CDR2 YFSETQ. This CDR3 is CASSLTGDRYEQYF. The CDR3 bases are TGCGCCAGCAGCTTAACAGGGGACCGCTACGAGCAGTACTTC.

The chain uses TRBV18 and TRBJ2-7; possibly TRBD1 for D (5 bases). Germline lookup yields CDR1 KGHSH and CDR2 LQKENI. This CDR3 has 14 amino acids. V lost 0 bases to trimming and J lost 9 bases, with 15 bases between them. In DNA, the CDR3 is TGTGCCAGCTCACCACCCTCCGAAGGGGCCGGGCAGTACTTC. As protein: CASSPPSEGAGQYF. Using reference TRBV18 and TRBJ2-7 for the parts outside the CDR3, the full variable domain is NAGVMQNPRHLVRRRGQEARLRCSPMKGHSHVYWYRQLPEEGLKFMVYLQKENIIDESGMPKERFSAEFPKEGPSILRIQQVVRGDSAAYFCASSPPSEGAGQYFGPGTRLTVT.

The chain carries TRBV9 and TRBJ2-1; TRBD2 might be the D (6 bases). Trimming shortened V by 0 bases and J by 6 bases, and 10 bases separated the two germline ends. The CDR3 covers 14 residues. CDR1 and CDR2 (germline): SGDLS, YYNGEE. CDR3 sequence reads: CASSVGLVFNEQFF. The CDR3 bases are TGTGCCAGCAGCGTAGGACTAGTGTTCAATGAGCAGTTCTTC.

The genes are TRBV2 and TRBJ1-2; TRBD1 agrees at 7 bases. Trimming cost V 8 bases and J 2 bases; bases outside gene matches: 8. The CDR3 is 14 amino acids. Germline lookup yields CDR1 SNHLY and CDR2 FYNNEI. CDR3 region: CASPHRGGNYGYTF. The CDR3 nucleotides read TGTGCCAGCCCCCACAGGGGAGGGAACTATGGCTACACCTTC. The whole variable domain, remainder taken from reference TRBV2 and TRBJ1-2, is EPEVTQTPSHQVTQMGQEVILRCVPISNHLYFYWYRQILGQKVEFLVSFYNNEISEKSEIFDDQFSVERPDGSNFTLKIRSTKLEDSAMYFCASPHRGGNYGYTFGSGTRLTVV.

The chain is built from TRBV5-1 and TRBJ2-7, with TRBD1 matching 7 bases. CDR3 length equals 14 residues. Per the germline V gene, CDR1 is SGHRS and CDR2 is YFSETQ. With 4 bases clipped from V and 1 base from J, the junction kept 5 bases outside the gene matches. CDR3 in DNA: TGCGCCAGCAGCCCCGACAGGGCTTCCTACGAGCAGTACTTC. The encoded protein is CASSPDRASYEQYF.

The V and J genes are TRBV9 and TRBJ1-3; D gene ambiguous. Germline V lookup: CDR1 SGDLS, CDR2 YYNGEE. V shed 2 bases and J shed 0 bases, with 6 bases lying between them. The CDR3 sequence is 14 residues long. CDR3 region: CASSVISSGNTIYF. For the CDR3, the DNA is TGTGCCAGCAGCGTGATATCCTCTGGAAACACCATATATTTT.

The chain is built from TRBV14 and TRBJ1-2; D unclear. V lost 2 bases and J lost 4, with 8 bases in between. This CDR3 has 13 residues. Germline loops: CDR1 SGHDN, CDR2 FVKESK. CDR3: CASSQSVLYGYTF. Written as DNA, the CDR3 is TGTGCCAGCAGCCAATCGGTGCTCTATGGCTACACCTTC.

For the CDR3, the DNA is TGTGCCAGCAGTTTAATAGGGCAAGAGACCCAGTACTTC. Protein product: CASSLIGQETQYF. The genes are TRBV27 and TRBJ2-5; the D is unclear. Trimming took off 2 bases at V and 2 bases at J, with 6 bases between the two ends. The CDR3 sequence is 13 residues long. Looked up from germline, CDR1 is MNHEY and CDR2 is SMNVEV (reference sequence).

The chain joins TRBV10-3 to TRBJ1-6, with TRBD1 matching over 7 bases. CDR3 length: 17 residues. The germline gives CDR1 ENHRY, CDR2 SYGVKD. The J segment lost 7 bases and the V segment lost 2 bases, leaving 11 bases of the junction unmatched. The CDR3 region is CAISETAPGQLNSPLHF. CDR3 nucleotides: TGTGCCATCAGTGAGACCGCGCCGGGACAGCTAAATTCACCCCTCCACTTT.